This passage covers 32 T cell receptor beta chains from one sample sequenced in a study of T cell changes during pregnancy in multiple sclerosis. Some clones are missing from TCRdb's copy, which holds only in-frame ones; the method was immunoSEQ multiplex PCR. The profile shows 35,000 to 45,000 clones, roughly 93% of them singletons. Here the sequenced sample was CD4+ T cells from peripheral blood mononuclear cells, taken in the first trimester of pregnancy. All receptors come from a female donor with multiple sclerosis, enrolled in a pregnancy study.

The rearrangement joins TRBV27 to TRBJ2-7, with TRBD2 identical over 16 bases. Germline V gene data show CDR1 as MNHEY and CDR2 as SMNVEV (reference sequence). Trimming at V came to 3 bases and at J to 2 bases, leaving 1 base not matched to a gene. The CDR3 has 16 residues. The CDR3 DNA sequence: TGTGCCAGCAGTTTGGGACTAGCGGGAGGGCCCTACGAGCAGTACTTC. It specifies CASSLGLAGGPYEQYF.

The J gene is TRBJ2-3, the V gene TRBV4-1; 10 bases map to TRBD2. This CDR3 region has 16 residues. The V and J ends lost 6 bases and 2 bases, in that order; junction bases with no gene match: 8. Per the germline V gene, CDR1 is MGHRA and CDR2 is YSYEKL. In nucleotides, the CDR3 is TGCGCCAGCAGTTCGAAACTAGCGGGATTCACAGATACGCAGTATTTT. Protein sequence: CASSSKLAGFTDTQYF.

V is TRBV6-5 and J is TRBJ1-6; 7 positions agree with TRBD1. The J segment lost 8 bases and the V segment lost 7 bases, leaving 8 bases of the junction unmatched. The germline V gene encodes CDR1 MNHEY and CDR2 SVGAGI. The CDR3 has 14 amino acids. This CDR3 reads CASTPRDRDSPLHF. For the CDR3, the DNA is TGTGCCAGCACCCCCCGGGACAGAGATTCACCCCTCCACTTT.

V gene TRBV6-5 combines with J gene TRBJ2-6; no reliable D call. The germline gives CDR1 MNHEY, CDR2 SVGAGI. CDR3 length: 15 amino acids. Trimming took off 7 bases at V and 0 bases at J, with 10 bases between the two ends. CDR3 DNA: TGTGCCAGCAAGCCCAGGCCCTCTGGGGCCAACGTCCTGACTTTC. Its protein product is CASKPRPSGANVLTF.

The chain recombines TRBV5-1 with TRBJ2-5; 10 bases fit TRBD1. V trimming: 3 bases; J trimming: 5 bases; junction bases outside the gene matches: 7. CDR1 and CDR2 from the germline V gene are SGHRS and YFSETQ. This CDR3 contains 15 residues. This chain's CDR3 is CASSSAPGQGETQYF. In DNA form, the CDR3 reads TGCGCCAGCAGCTCGGCCCCGGGACAGGGGGAGACCCAGTACTTC.

The chain employs TRBV5-1 and TRBJ1-5, with unresolved D. The CDR3 is 15 residues long. Germline V gives CDR1 SGHRS, CDR2 YFSETQ. The V end was cut by 0 bases, the J end by 3 bases, with 10 bases between. The CDR3 DNA reads as TGCGCCAGCAGCTTGGGTGCGGGGAACAATCAGCCCCAGCATTTT. This translates into CASSLGAGNNQPQHF.

The rearrangement uses TRBV5-1 and TRBJ2-1; D unclear. Germline CDR1 and CDR2: SGHRS and YFSETQ. Trimming took off 3 bases at V and 9 bases at J, with 16 bases between the two ends. The length of the CDR3 is 14 residues. CDR3 loop: CASSSLVGSGEQFF. DNA of the CDR3: TGCGCCAGCAGCTCACTCGTGGGTTCGGGTGAGCAGTTCTTC. The whole variable domain, filled in from reference TRBV5-1 and TRBJ2-1, reads KAGVTQTPRYLIKTRGQQVTLSCSPISGHRSVSWYQQTPGQGLQFLFEYFSETQRNKGNFPGRFSGRQFSNSRSEMNVSTLELGDSALYLCASSSLVGSGEQFFGPGTRLTVL.

The chain combines TRBV5-4 with TRBJ2-1, with D possibly being TRBD2 (7 bases). Deletions cut 4 bases from V and 2 bases from J, with 19 bases between. CDR3 length: 17 amino acids. Germline V gene sequence: CDR1 SGHNT, CDR2 YYREEE (reference sequence). The CDR3, as DNA: TGTGCCAGCAGCCCACGGGGCGGGGAGGGGGCCTACAATGAGCAGTTCTTC. Residues: CASSPRGGEGAYNEQFF.

The rearrangement links TRBV18 to TRBJ2-2, with D hard to call. Trimming removed 1 base from V and 5 bases from J, with 8 bases in between. The CDR3 length is 14 residues. CDR1 and CDR2 (germline): KGHSH, LQKENI. CDR3 nucleotide sequence: TGTGCCAGCTCACCACGGTACGGTACCGGGGAGCTGTTTTTT. This codes for CASSPRYGTGELFF.

Comments on this clone: The identical CDR3 is also encoded by other nucleotide sequences in the sample. The gene calls are TRBV18 and TRBJ2-7; 9 nucleotides line up with TRBD1. Germline CDR1 reads KGHSH; CDR2 reads LQKENI. V was clipped by 3 bases and J by 4 bases; unmatched bases: 4. The CDR3 is 14 residues long. The DNA for the CDR3 is TGTGCCAGCTCACCGGGGACAGGGACGTACGAGCAGTACTTC. It specifies CASSPGTGTYEQYF.

This rearrangement joins TRBV28 to TRBJ1-2, with D unresolved. The ends were cut back, 4 bases at V and 4 bases at J, with 7 bases in the middle. Germline V gene lookup returns CDR1 MDHEN and CDR2 SYDVKM. The CDR3 runs to 12 residues. The CDR3 DNA reads as TGTGCCAGCAGTTCCCTCCGCTATGGCTACACCTTC. Encoded protein: CASSSLRYGYTF.

The J gene is TRBJ2-7, the V gene TRBV9, with 8 bases lining up with TRBD2. CDR1 SGDLS and CDR2 YYNGEE come from the germline V gene. With V trimmed by 8 bases and J by 5 bases, 9 bases remained unmatched. This CDR3 has 13 residues. CDR3 amino acids: CASGGGGSDEQYF. For the CDR3, the DNA is TGTGCCAGTGGGGGCGGGGGGAGCGACGAGCAGTACTTC.

This clone was seen once. The chain uses TRBV7-3 and TRBJ2-1; tentative D call: TRBD2 (6 bases). From germline, CDR1 is SGHTA and CDR2 FQGTGA. The length of the CDR3 is 13 residues. Trimming cost V 5 bases and J 14 bases, with 19 bases left between them. In nucleotides, the CDR3 is TGTGCCAGCAGCCTACGGAGGGCCTTCGTTAAGTTCTTC. Protein: CASSLRRAFVKFF.

V gene TRBV6-4 combines with J gene TRBJ1-1; D might be TRBD1 (5 bases). V was trimmed by 6 bases and J by 0 bases, leaving 20 bases between them. This CDR3 region has 17 residues. Germline assignment: CDR1 MRHNA and CDR2 SNTAGT. The CDR3 spells CASSRDSPKIMNTEAFF. CDR3 DNA: TGTGCCAGCAGCAGAGACAGCCCCAAGATCATGAACACTGAAGCTTTCTTT.

The chain employs TRBV30 and TRBJ2-7, with TRBD2 matching over 8 bases. CDR1 GTSNPN and CDR2 SVGIG come from the germline V gene (reference sequence). This CDR3 contains 14 residues. J gave up 4 bases and V 4 bases, and 9 bases lay outside the gene matches. CDR3 bases: TGTGCCTGGACCATAGGGACTAGGAGGTACGAGCAGTACTTC. Translation gives CAWTIGTRRYEQYF.

J is TRBJ2-3 and V is TRBV15, with TRBD1 matching over 8 bases. This CDR3 region has 15 residues. Germline V gene data show CDR1 as LNHNV and CDR2 as YYDKDF (reference sequence). V shed 1 base and J 6 bases; nucleotides not matched to a gene: 6. This chain's CDR3 is CATSRGARGPDTQYF. The CDR3, as DNA: TGTGCCACCAGCAGAGGTGCCAGGGGGCCGGATACGCAGTATTTT.

The V and J genes are TRBV4-2 and TRBJ1-4; 7 bases are a match to TRBD1. The CDR3 contains 15 residues. Germline V gene lookup returns CDR1 LGHNA and CDR2 YNFKEQ. V shed 0 bases and J 5 bases; nucleotides not matched to a gene: 3. The CDR3 DNA sequence: TGTGCCAGCAGCCAAGAGACAGGGAAGAATGAAAAACTGTTTTTT. This translates into CASSQETGKNEKLFF.

The chain joins TRBV11-3 to TRBJ2-3; 8 bases agree with TRBD1. Trimming at V came to 4 bases and at J to 0 bases, leaving 3 bases not matched to a gene. The germline gives CDR1 SGHNT, CDR2 YENEEA. This CDR3 has 15 amino acids. This CDR3 is CASSSRDRSTDTQYF. As DNA, the CDR3 is TGTGCCAGCAGCTCAAGGGACAGGAGCACAGATACGCAGTATTTT.

The V and J genes are TRBV2 and TRBJ1-5; 8 bases line up with TRBD1. Looked up from germline, CDR1 is SNHLY and CDR2 is FYNNEI. After removal of 3 bases from V and 0 bases from J, the junction contained 7 bases not matched to a gene. This CDR3 contains 17 residues. The CDR3 nucleotides read TGTGCCAGCAGTGACGACAGGGGCTATTATAGCAATCAGCCCCAGCATTTT. Its translation: CASSDDRGYYSNQPQHF.

V gene TRBV6-1 combines with J gene TRBJ1-6; TRBD1 matches at 8 bases. V lost 4 bases and J lost 9; bases outside the gene matches: 2. Germline CDR1 reads MNHNS; CDR2 reads SASEGT. The CDR3 is 13 residues long. As DNA, the CDR3 is TGTGCCAGCAGTGGGACAGGGAGTTCACCCCTCCACTTT. It encodes CASSGTGSSPLHF.

The rearrangement uses TRBV4-1 and TRBJ1-2; TRBD1 agrees at 8 bases. The CDR3 has 13 amino acids. V shed 6 bases and J 4 bases; nucleotides not matched to a gene: 4. Per the germline V gene, CDR1 is MGHRA and CDR2 is YSYEKL. Here the CDR3 reads CASSQTGGYGYTF. Here the CDR3 DNA reads TGCGCCAGCAGTCAAACAGGGGGCTATGGCTACACCTTC.

This clone was seen only once. The chain is built from TRBV6-5 and TRBJ2-7; TRBD1 is a possible D gene (6 bases). The CDR3 sequence is 15 residues long. Germline lookup yields CDR1 MNHEY and CDR2 SVGAGI. Trimming took 0 bases from V and 3 from J, leaving 12 bases between them. CDR3 nucleotides: TGTGCCAGCAGTTACTCGAAAGCAGGGGTCTACGAGCAGTACTTC. This encodes CASSYSKAGVYEQYF.

The J gene is TRBJ1-2, the V gene TRBV7-2; TRBD1 matches at 10 bases. Unmatched junction bases numbered 9, after V lost 5 bases and J lost 3 bases. There are 16 residues in the CDR3. The germline CDR1 and CDR2 sequences are SGHTA and FQGNSA. The CDR3 protein is CASSPPGQGTYYGYTF. The CDR3, as DNA: TGTGCCAGCAGCCCACCGGGACAGGGGACGTACTATGGCTACACCTTC.

The rearrangement links TRBV9 to TRBJ1-4; D is possibly TRBD1 (6 bases). Germline V gene data show CDR1 as SGDLS and CDR2 as YYNGEE. Deletions cut 3 bases from V and 8 bases from J, with 14 bases between. The CDR3 totals 14 residues. CDR3 coding DNA: TGTGCCAGCAGCGCCCGGGCCCAGGGGGAAAAACTGTTTTTT. This translates into CASSARAQGEKLFF.

This chain connects TRBV2 to TRBJ1-5, with 7 bases lining up with TRBD1. The CDR3 runs 15 residues. The ends lost 3 bases at V and 4 bases at J; junction bases unmatched: 6. Germline-derived CDR1 and CDR2 are SNHLY and FYNNEI. CDR3: CASSDVARGNQPQHF. In DNA form, the CDR3 reads TGTGCCAGCAGTGATGTCGCCAGGGGGAATCAGCCCCAGCATTTT.

V gene TRBV4-3 combines with J gene TRBJ2-7, with 9 bases fitting TRBD1. The CDR3 sequence is 14 residues long. The ends lost 5 bases at V and 2 bases at J; junction bases unmatched: 4. Germline V lookup: CDR1 LGHNA, CDR2 YSLEER. Written as DNA, the CDR3 is TGCGCCAGCAGCACTCGGACAGGGGCCTACGAGCAGTACTTC. Protein sequence: CASSTRTGAYEQYF.

The chain couples TRBV6-5 to TRBJ2-1; 7 bases agree with TRBD1. Germline values: CDR1 MNHEY, CDR2 SVGAGI. V was pared by 10 bases and J by 1 base, with 10 bases of the junction left unmatched. This CDR3 comprises 15 residues. The CDR3, as DNA: TGTGCCACCAATCCTCCGGGACAGTCCTACAATGAGCAGTTCTTC. Amino acid sequence: CATNPPGQSYNEQFF.

This rearrangement joins TRBV19 to TRBJ2-3, with D maybe TRBD2 (5 bases). Germline assignment: CDR1 LNHDA and CDR2 SQIVND (reference sequence). V was clipped by 3 bases and J by 3 bases, with 7 bases between them. This CDR3 region has 13 residues. CDR3 loop: CASSMKRTDTQYF. The CDR3 nucleotides are TGTGCCAGTAGTATGAAGCGGACAGATACGCAGTATTTT.

As concerns this clone: The same CDR3 also results from other DNA sequences found in this sample. J is TRBJ2-2 and V is TRBV18; maybe TRBD1 (6 bases). The CDR3 spans 14 residues. The ends were cut back, 3 bases at V and 1 base at J, with 6 bases in the middle. Germline V gene lookup returns CDR1 KGHSH and CDR2 LQKENI. The CDR3 loop reads CASSPGQNTGELFF. Here the CDR3 DNA reads TGTGCCAGCTCACCGGGACAGAACACCGGGGAGCTGTTTTTT.

The J gene is TRBJ1-3, the V gene TRBV7-9; no clear D. V was cut by 0 bases and J by 3 bases, with 6 bases left in between. Germline V gene lookup returns CDR1 SEHNR and CDR2 FQNEAQ (reference sequence). The CDR3 covers 14 residues. CDR3 bases: TGTGCCAGCAGCTTAGCGGGAGGTGGAAACACCATATATTTT. Translated: CASSLAGGGNTIYF.

The V gene is TRBV18, the J gene TRBJ2-5; D is unresolved. CDR3 length: 12 residues. CDR1 and CDR2 (germline): KGHSH, LQKENI. The ends were cut back, 3 bases at V and 2 bases at J, with 4 bases in the middle. DNA of the CDR3: TGTGCCAGCTCACCCCGGCAAGAGACCCAGTACTTC. Translating gives CASSPRQETQYF.

The genes are TRBV6-4 and TRBJ2-1; 8 bases match TRBD2. The CDR3 spans 12 residues. Per the germline V gene, CDR1 is MRHNA and CDR2 is SNTAGT. CDR3 coding DNA: TGTGCGGGGCTAGCGGGCCCTCATGAGCAGTTCTTC. Translation: CAGLAGPHEQFF.